This TCR beta chain was captured in a study of blood T cell repertoires in COVID-19. Methods used by the authors: It was from reference gene primer amplification that nucleated cell counts were estimated. Produced via immunoSEQ multiplex PCR; TCRdb's table is partial and in-frame only. The DNA was the basis for D and trimming; V, J and clone size are from that table. This table holds some 69,000 clones, approximately 80% found once. Trimming took off 5 bases at V and 4 bases at J, with 12 bases between the two ends. The V gene's germline CDR1 is SEHNR and CDR2 FQNEAQ (reference sequence). The CDR3 spans 13 residues.

The rearrangement links TRBV7-9 to TRBJ2-7; D possibly corresponds to TRBD1 (6 bases). Sequencing was performed on peripheral blood. The receptor was derived from an older man with active or convalescent COVID-19. The CDR3 DNA is TGTGCCAGCAGCCCGGGACAAGAATACGAGCAGTACTTC. Encoded protein: CASSPGQEYEQYF.